Listed here are 2 T cell receptor beta chains from one sample, sequenced in a study of cytomegalovirus exposure and HLA in healthy donors. Researchers ran the PCR with 60 Vbeta and 13 Jbeta primers. The data were produced by immunoSEQ multiplex PCR, yet TCRdb's version contains in-frame clones alone and is incomplete. The data show roughly 180,000 clones, about 77% seen once. Source material: PBMCs. These receptors were obtained from a man aged 25-40 years in good health and CMV-seronegative.

The rearrangement links TRBV28 to TRBJ2-2; D may be TRBD2 (6 bases). CDR3 size: 15 residues. In germline, CDR1 is MDHEN, CDR2 SYDVKM. The V and J ends lost 6 bases and 5 bases respectively, with 16 bases between them. DNA for the CDR3: TGTGCCAGCAGGGGGACTGGGCGAAGGACCGGGGAGCTGTTTTTT. It translates to CASRGTGRRTGELFF.

This chain links TRBV5-1 with TRBJ2-5, with D hard to call. The CDR3 is made up of 14 amino acids. The ends were cut back, 1 base at V and 2 bases at J, with 9 bases in the middle. Germline CDR1 is SGHRS and CDR2 is YFSETQ. The CDR3 DNA reads TGCGCCAGCAGCTTGTACAGTGAACAAGAGACCCAGTACTTC. Protein product: CASSLYSEQETQYF. Filled out from reference TRBV5-1 and TRBJ2-5, the complete variable domain reads KAGVTQTPRYLIKTRGQQVTLSCSPISGHRSVSWYQQTPGQGLQFLFEYFSETQRNKGNFPGRFSGRQFSNSRSEMNVSTLELGDSALYLCASSLYSEQETQYFGPGTRLLVL.